The clone carrying this TCR beta chain was seen repeatedly, ten times or more. Amplification yielded TCR beta CDR3 regions, with RNA transcripts as the source. Carried out on the TCR CDR3, a first-round RT-PCR used the HTBI primer set. TCRdb recomputed calls from the multiplex PCR reads with MiXCR, one row per CDR3 protein. The sample lists 500,000 or so distinct CDR3 sequences, 15% to 20% occurring once. This sample is drawn from a study of T cells in Graves' hyperthyroidism and ophthalmopathy. CDR1 SGHRS and CDR2 YFSETQ come from the germline V gene. Trimming cost V 4 bases and J 2 bases, with 10 bases left between them. The CDR3 totals 13 residues.

This TCR came from a woman aged 18 to 35 with Graves' ophthalmopathy. The V and J genes are TRBV5-1 and TRBJ2-7; D is perhaps TRBD2 (5 bases). The specimen sequenced was blood. As DNA, the CDR3 is TGCGCCAGCAGCCCGGGGATAACCTACGAGCAGTACTTC. This sequence encodes CASSPGITYEQYF.